The rows below give T cell receptor beta chains drawn from one sample of a study of T cell changes during pregnancy in multiple sclerosis. Data came from immunoSEQ multiplex PCR; TCRdb stores just in-frame clones and leaves some out. The sample shows 40,000 or so clones, around 92% of them seen only once. Sequencing used CD8+ T cells from peripheral blood mononuclear cells, obtained before pregnancy. These receptors all come from a female donor with multiple sclerosis, enrolled in a pregnancy study. Each CDR3 is given with its conserved first and last residue. The D gene is left open where the match is weak. Size is stated for part of the rows, as once, few or many counts, or as a class when the clone is expanded.

TRBJ2-7	.	TRBV4-1	.	CASSFIANSYEQYF	TGCGCCAGCAGCTTCATAGCAAACTCCTACGAGCAGTACTTC
TRBJ2-1	.	TRBV5-6	.	CASSFNNEQFF	TGTGCCAGCAGCTTCAACAATGAGCAGTTCTTC
TRBJ2-7	TRBD1	TRBV6-1	.	CASSNRDRLYEQYF	TGTGCCAGCAGTAACCGGGACAGGTTGTACGAGCAGTACTTC
TRBJ1-2	.	TRBV30	.	CAWSVWDIPYGYTF	TGTGCCTGGAGTGTATGGGACATCCCGTATGGCTACACCTTC
TRBJ1-5	.	TRBV9	.	CASSRGSNQPQHF	TGTGCCAGCAGCAGGGGATCCAATCAGCCCCAGCATTTT
TRBJ1-2	.	TRBV6-4	once	CASSEEFGRQVHGYTF	TGTGCCAGCAGTGAAGAGTTTGGGAGACAGGTCCATGGCTACACCTTC
TRBJ2-1	.	TRBV10-2	.	CASSESWAYYNEQFF	TGCGCCAGCAGTGAGTCGTGGGCTTACTACAATGAGCAGTTCTTC
TRBJ1-2	.	TRBV30	once	CAWSVIPRVGTNYGYTF	TGTGCCTGGAGTGTAATACCCAGGGTGGGAACTAACTATGGCTACACCTTC
TRBJ1-2	.	TRBV29-1	.	CSVEGQGYYGYTF	TGCAGCGTTGAGGGTCAGGGATACTATGGCTACACCTTC
TRBJ2-7	TRBD1	TRBV5-6	.	CASSRPGTENYEQYF	TGTGCCAGCAGCAGACCCGGGACAGAAAACTACGAGCAGTACTTC
TRBJ2-7	.	TRBV5-6	.	CASSSGDSYEQYF	TGTGCCAGCAGCTCGGGGGACAGCTACGAGCAGTACTTC
TRBJ1-6	TRBD1	TRBV4-2	.	CASSQGESGRQGMIPLHF	TGTGCCAGCAGCCAAGGGGAGTCGGGTAGACAGGGAATGATACCCCTCCACTTT
TRBJ2-1	TRBD1	TRBV7-3	.	CASSSQGALGNEQFF	TGTGCCAGCAGCTCCCAGGGGGCGCTTGGGAATGAGCAGTTCTTC
TRBJ2-1	TRBD2	TRBV27	.	CASSSPVAGRDEQFF	TGTGCCAGCAGCTCACCCGTAGCGGGAAGGGATGAGCAGTTCTTC
TRBJ1-5	.	TRBV6-1	.	CASSEVREINQPQHF	TGTGCCAGCAGTGAAGTTCGGGAGATTAATCAGCCCCAGCATTTT
TRBJ2-7	TRBD1	TRBV6-1	.	CAPRQGAKEQYF	TGTGCCCCCCGACAGGGGGCTAAAGAGCAGTACTTC
TRBJ2-7	.	TRBV9	.	CASSVGQLGINYEQYF	TGTGCCAGCAGCGTAGGACAGCTAGGGATTAACTACGAGCAGTACTTC
TRBJ2-3	.	TRBV10-3	.	CAISTGSGDTQYF	TGTGCCATCAGTACCGGGAGCGGAGATACGCAGTATTTT
TRBJ2-1	.	TRBV28	.	CASSVGGGEQFF	TGTGCCAGCAGTGTAGGGGGGGGCGAGCAGTTCTTC
TRBJ1-4	.	TRBV2	.	CASDSFNEKLFF	TGTGCCAGCGACAGTTTCAATGAAAAACTGTTTTTT
TRBJ2-2	TRBD1	TRBV7-6	.	CASGQGPANTGELFF	TGTGCCAGCGGACAGGGGCCAGCGAACACCGGGGAGCTGTTTTTT
TRBJ2-7	.	TRBV23-1	few	CASTSRAADTYEQYF	TGCGCCAGCACTTCGCGGGCAGCCGATACCTACGAGCAGTACTTC
TRBJ2-2	.	TRBV29-1	.	CSGTGLKAGELFF	TGCAGCGGAACAGGGCTAAAGGCCGGGGAGCTGTTTTTT
TRBJ1-1	.	TRBV15	.	CATSRGSLEAFF	TGTGCCACCAGCAGAGGGTCACTCGAAGCTTTCTTT
TRBJ1-3	.	TRBV28	few	CASTQGSGNTIYF	TGTGCCAGCACCCAGGGCTCTGGAAACACCATATATTTT
TRBJ2-7	.	TRBV27	once	CASSPFRGYEQYF	TGTGCCAGCAGTCCGTTCCGGGGCTACGAGCAGTACTTC
TRBJ1-1	.	TRBV6-1	.	CASSAQDFADTEAFF	TGTGCCAGCAGTGCACAGGATTTTGCGGACACTGAAGCTTTCTTT
TRBJ1-6	.	TRBV6-1	.	CASPKGTSDNSPLHF	TGTGCCAGCCCCAAAGGGACATCGGATAATTCACCCCTCCACTTT
TRBJ2-7	TRBD1	TRBV11-2	.	CASSFTPSGQGYEQYF	TGTGCCAGCAGCTTCACGCCGTCGGGACAGGGCTACGAGCAGTACTTC
TRBJ1-5	TRBD1	TRBV27	.	CASSPGQGYSNQPQHF	TGTGCCAGCAGTCCGGGACAGGGGTATAGCAATCAGCCCCAGCATTTT
TRBJ2-3	.	TRBV2	.	CASRERSTDTQYF	TGTGCCAGCCGGGAGAGGTCAACAGATACGCAGTATTTT
TRBJ1-1	.	TRBV6-1	.	CASSEIRQRNTEAFF	TGTGCCAGCAGTGAAATCCGACAGAGAAACACTGAAGCTTTCTTT
TRBJ1-5	.	TRBV7-8	.	CASSLDWGDDSNQPQHF	TGTGCCAGCAGCTTAGATTGGGGGGATGATAGCAATCAGCCCCAGCATTTT
TRBJ1-5	.	TRBV9	.	CASNSGGDQPQHF	TGTGCCAGCAACTCGGGGGGCGATCAGCCCCAGCATTTT
TRBJ2-3	.	TRBV5-1	.	CASRIGGASTDTQYF	TGCGCCAGCCGGATTGGCGGGGCTAGCACAGATACGCAGTATTTT
TRBJ1-1	TRBD1	TRBV9	.	CASSKGPGGAVEAFF	TGTGCCAGCAGTAAGGGCCCAGGGGGCGCGGTTGAAGCTTTCTTT
TRBJ2-7	.	TRBV7-9	once	CASSLGDTPHEQYF	TGTGCCAGCAGCTTAGGGGACACACCCCACGAGCAGTACTTC
TRBJ2-4	TRBD2	TRBV11-2	.	CASSWGGISKNIQYF	TGTGCCAGCAGCTGGGGGGGAATTTCCAAAAACATTCAGTACTTC
TRBJ2-5	TRBD1	TRBV7-9	.	CASSFLRTGASETQYF	TGTGCCAGCAGCTTTCTCCGGACAGGGGCGTCCGAGACCCAGTACTTC
TRBJ1-2	TRBD1	TRBV13	.	CASSLGTDSYGYTF	TGTGCCAGCAGCCTCGGGACAGACAGCTATGGCTACACCTTC
TRBJ2-7	.	TRBV6-1	.	CASSDRGEYEQYF	TGTGCCAGCAGTGACAGGGGAGAATACGAGCAGTACTTC
TRBJ2-3	TRBD1	TRBV14	.	CASSQLFRDRVTTDTQYF	TGTGCCAGCAGCCAACTATTCCGGGACAGGGTAACTACAGATACGCAGTATTTT
TRBJ1-1	TRBD1	TRBV5-1	few	CASSLNRGNTEAFF	TGCGCCAGCAGCTTGAACAGGGGGAACACTGAAGCTTTCTTT
TRBJ2-7	.	TRBV11-2	.	CASNIGVTHEQYF	TGTGCCAGCAACATAGGGGTGACCCACGAGCAGTACTTC
TRBJ1-4	.	TRBV15	.	CATSRYNRVEKLFF	TGTGCCACCAGCAGATATAACCGGGTTGAAAAACTGTTTTTT
TRBJ2-7	.	TRBV18	.	CASSPHPTVPYEQYF	TGTGCCAGCTCACCACACCCGACAGTTCCCTACGAGCAGTACTTC
TRBJ2-1	.	TRBV6-5	once	CASSYSAQYNEQFF	TGTGCCAGCAGTTACTCGGCACAGTACAATGAGCAGTTCTTC
TRBJ2-7	.	TRBV7-9	.	CASSLDRDEQYF	TGTGCCAGCAGCCTCGACCGGGACGAGCAGTACTTC
TRBJ1-1	.	TRBV27	.	CASSLSRNTEAFF	TGTGCCAGCAGTTTAAGTAGGAACACTGAAGCTTTCTTT
TRBJ2-1	.	TRBV11-2	.	CASSLASYNEQFF	TGTGCCAGCAGCTTAGCCAGTTACAATGAGCAGTTCTTC
TRBJ2-3	TRBD1	TRBV10-3	.	CAIKPGQGVDTQYF	TGTGCCATCAAGCCGGGACAGGGGGTTGATACGCAGTATTTT
TRBJ2-7	.	TRBV27	.	CATGHGSGYEQYF	TGTGCCACCGGACACGGGAGTGGTTACGAGCAGTACTTC
TRBJ2-7	.	TRBV2	.	CASSESGQISYEQYF	TGTGCCAGCAGTGAATCGGGACAAATCTCCTACGAGCAGTACTTC
TRBJ1-2	TRBD1	TRBV30	.	CAYYQGVANYGYTF	TGTGCCTACTATCAGGGGGTAGCTAACTATGGCTACACCTTC
TRBJ1-5	TRBD1	TRBV19	.	CASSDRVVLSNQPQHF	TGTGCCAGTAGTGACAGGGTAGTGTTGAGCAATCAGCCCCAGCATTTT